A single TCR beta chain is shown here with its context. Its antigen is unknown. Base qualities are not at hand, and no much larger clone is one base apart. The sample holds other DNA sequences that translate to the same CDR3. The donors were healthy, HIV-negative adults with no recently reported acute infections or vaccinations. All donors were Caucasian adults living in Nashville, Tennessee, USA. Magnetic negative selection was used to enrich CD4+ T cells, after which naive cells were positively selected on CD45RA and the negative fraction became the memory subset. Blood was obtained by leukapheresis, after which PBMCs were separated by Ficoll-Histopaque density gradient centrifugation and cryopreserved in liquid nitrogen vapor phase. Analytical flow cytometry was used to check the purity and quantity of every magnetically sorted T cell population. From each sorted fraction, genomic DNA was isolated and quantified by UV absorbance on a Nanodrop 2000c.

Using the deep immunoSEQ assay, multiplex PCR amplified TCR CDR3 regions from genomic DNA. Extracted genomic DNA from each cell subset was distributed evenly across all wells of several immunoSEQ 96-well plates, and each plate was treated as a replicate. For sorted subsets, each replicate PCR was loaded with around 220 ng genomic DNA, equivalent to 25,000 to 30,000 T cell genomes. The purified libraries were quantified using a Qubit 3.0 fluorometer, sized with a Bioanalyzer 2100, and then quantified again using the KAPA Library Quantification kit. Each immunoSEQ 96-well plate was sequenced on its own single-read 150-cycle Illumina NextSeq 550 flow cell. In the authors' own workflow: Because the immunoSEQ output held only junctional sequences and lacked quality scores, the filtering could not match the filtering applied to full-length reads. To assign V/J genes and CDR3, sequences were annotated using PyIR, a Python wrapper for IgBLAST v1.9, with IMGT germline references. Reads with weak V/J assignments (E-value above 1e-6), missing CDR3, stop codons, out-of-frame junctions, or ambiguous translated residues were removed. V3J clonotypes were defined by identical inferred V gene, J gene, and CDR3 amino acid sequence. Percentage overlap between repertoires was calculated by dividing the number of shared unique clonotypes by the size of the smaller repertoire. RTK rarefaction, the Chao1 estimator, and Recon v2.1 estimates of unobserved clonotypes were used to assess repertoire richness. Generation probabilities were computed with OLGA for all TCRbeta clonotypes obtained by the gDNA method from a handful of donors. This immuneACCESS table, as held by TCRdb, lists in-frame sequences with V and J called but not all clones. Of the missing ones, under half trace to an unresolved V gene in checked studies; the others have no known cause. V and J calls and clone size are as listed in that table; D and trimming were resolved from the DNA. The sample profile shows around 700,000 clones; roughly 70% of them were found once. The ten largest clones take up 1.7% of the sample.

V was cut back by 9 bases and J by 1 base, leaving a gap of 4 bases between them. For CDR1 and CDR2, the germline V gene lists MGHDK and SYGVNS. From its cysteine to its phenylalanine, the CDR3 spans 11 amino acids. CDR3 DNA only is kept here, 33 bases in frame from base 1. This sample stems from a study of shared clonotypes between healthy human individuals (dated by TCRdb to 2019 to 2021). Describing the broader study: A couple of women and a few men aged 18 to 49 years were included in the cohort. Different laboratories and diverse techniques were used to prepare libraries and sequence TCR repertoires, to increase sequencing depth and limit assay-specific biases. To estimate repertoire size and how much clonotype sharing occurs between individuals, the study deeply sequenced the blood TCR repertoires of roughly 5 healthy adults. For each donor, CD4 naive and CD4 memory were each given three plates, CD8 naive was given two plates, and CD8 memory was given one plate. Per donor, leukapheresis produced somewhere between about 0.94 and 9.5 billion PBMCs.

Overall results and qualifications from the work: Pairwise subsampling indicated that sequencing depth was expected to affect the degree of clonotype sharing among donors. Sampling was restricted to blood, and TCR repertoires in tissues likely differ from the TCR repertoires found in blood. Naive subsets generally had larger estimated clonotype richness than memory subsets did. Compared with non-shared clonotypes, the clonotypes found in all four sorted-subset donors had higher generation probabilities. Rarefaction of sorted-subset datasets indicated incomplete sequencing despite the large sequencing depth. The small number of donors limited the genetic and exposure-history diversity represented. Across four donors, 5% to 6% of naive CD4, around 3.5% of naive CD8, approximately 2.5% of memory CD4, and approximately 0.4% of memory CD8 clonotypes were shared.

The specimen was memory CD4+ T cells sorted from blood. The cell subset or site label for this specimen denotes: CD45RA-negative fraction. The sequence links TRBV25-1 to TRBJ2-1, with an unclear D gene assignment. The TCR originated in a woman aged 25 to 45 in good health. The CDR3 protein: CASGSYNEQFF. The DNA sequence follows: TGTGCCAGTGGGTCCTACAATGAGCAGTTCTTC. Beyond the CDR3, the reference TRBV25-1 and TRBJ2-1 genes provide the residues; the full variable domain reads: EADIYQTPRYLVIGTGKKITLECSQTMGHDKMYWYQQDPGMELHLIHYSYGVNSTEKGDLSSESTVSRIRTEHFPLTLESARPSHTSQYLCASGSYNEQFFGPGTRLTVL.